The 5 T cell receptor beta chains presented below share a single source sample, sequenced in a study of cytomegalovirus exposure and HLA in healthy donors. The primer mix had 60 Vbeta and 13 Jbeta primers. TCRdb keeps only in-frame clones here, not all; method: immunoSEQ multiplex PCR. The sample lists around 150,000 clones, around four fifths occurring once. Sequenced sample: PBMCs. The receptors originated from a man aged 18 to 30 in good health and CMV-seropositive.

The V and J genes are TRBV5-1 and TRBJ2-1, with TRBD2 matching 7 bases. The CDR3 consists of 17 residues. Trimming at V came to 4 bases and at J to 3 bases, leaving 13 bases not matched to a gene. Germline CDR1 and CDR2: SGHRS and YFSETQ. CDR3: CASSDLSSGGDYNEQFF. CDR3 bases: TGCGCCAGCAGCGACCTATCTAGTGGGGGGGACTACAATGAGCAGTTCTTC.

The CDR3 loop reads CASSLGIVRTVFDGYTF. Here the CDR3 DNA reads TGTGCCAGCAGCTTAGGGATCGTCAGGACAGTTTTCGATGGCTACACCTTC. The chain joins TRBV7-9 to TRBJ1-2, with a possible D match to TRBD1 (6 bases). Germline V CDR1 and CDR2: SEHNR, FQNEAQ (reference sequence). V gave up 1 base and J gave up 6 bases, with 21 bases separating them. The CDR3 length is 17 residues.

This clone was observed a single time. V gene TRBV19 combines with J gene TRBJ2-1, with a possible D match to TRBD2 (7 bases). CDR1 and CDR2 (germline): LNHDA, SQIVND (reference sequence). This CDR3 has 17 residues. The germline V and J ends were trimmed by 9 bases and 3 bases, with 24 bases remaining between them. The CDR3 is CASSRTSGGTLYNEQFF. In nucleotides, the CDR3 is TGTGCCAGCTCACGGACTAGTGGGGGGACACTCTACAATGAGCAGTTCTTC.

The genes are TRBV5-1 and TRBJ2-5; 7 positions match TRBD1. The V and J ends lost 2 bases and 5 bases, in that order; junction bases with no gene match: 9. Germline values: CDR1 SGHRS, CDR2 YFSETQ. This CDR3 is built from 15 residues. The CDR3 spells CASSLLLQGSETQYF. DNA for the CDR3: TGCGCCAGCAGCTTATTACTACAGGGGTCGGAGACCCAGTACTTC.

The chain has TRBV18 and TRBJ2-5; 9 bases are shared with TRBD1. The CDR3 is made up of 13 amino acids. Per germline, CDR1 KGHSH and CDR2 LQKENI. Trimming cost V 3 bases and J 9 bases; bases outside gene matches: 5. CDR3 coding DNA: TGTGCCAGCTCACCCGGGACAGGGTCGGCCCAGTACTTC. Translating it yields CASSPGTGSAQYF. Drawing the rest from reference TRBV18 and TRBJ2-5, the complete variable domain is NAGVMQNPRHLVRRRGQEARLRCSPMKGHSHVYWYRQLPEEGLKFMVYLQKENIIDESGMPKERFSAEFPKEGPSILRIQQVVRGDSAAYFCASSPGTGSAQYFGPGTRLLVL.